A selection of T cell receptor beta chains follows, all from one sample in a study of neurological immune-mediated disorders. TCRdb reprocessed the 5' RACE reads with MiXCR, giving one entry per CDR3 protein. The table shows 52,000 or so distinct CDR3 sequences, with 4% occurring only once. The material sequenced was CD4+ T cells from blood. The receptor source for this set is a woman in her thirties or forties with multiple sclerosis. Each CDR3 is given with its conserved first and last residue. The order of the fields is clone size, V gene, D gene, J gene, CDR3 protein, CDR3 DNA. D genes are given only for firm matches. Only part of the rows carry a size: once, few, many, or a class if the clone is expanded.

size: few; V: TRBV7-9; D: TRBD1; J: TRBJ1-5; CDR3: CASSPQGAIQPQHF; DNA: TGTGCCAGCAGCCCACAGGGGGCTATCCAGCCCCAGCATTTT
size: .; V: TRBV5-1; D: .; J: TRBJ2-2; CDR3: CASSLLGRGAGELFF; DNA: TGCGCCAGCAGCTTGTTGGGCAGGGGGGCCGGGGAGCTGTTTTTT
size: many; V: TRBV18; D: .; J: TRBJ1-1; CDR3: CASSSLDFRDTEAFF; DNA: TGTGCCAGCTCATCACTGGACTTTCGGGACACTGAAGCTTTCTTT
size: many; V: TRBV2; D: .; J: TRBJ1-1; CDR3: CASGGTEAFF; DNA: TGTGCCAGCGGCGGCACTGAAGCTTTCTTT
size: medium-sized; V: TRBV10-3; D: .; J: TRBJ1-2; CDR3: CAIKQLYGYTF; DNA: TGTGCCATCAAACAGCTTTATGGCTACACCTTC
size: many; V: TRBV20-1; D: .; J: TRBJ2-7; CDR3: CSANRDTNYEQYF; DNA: TGCAGTGCTAACCGGGACACAAACTACGAGCAGTACTTC
size: many; V: TRBV5-1; D: .; J: TRBJ1-2; CDR3: CASSLDSQDYGYTF; DNA: TGCGCCAGCAGCTTGGACTCGCAGGACTATGGCTACACCTTC
size: many; V: TRBV20-1; D: TRBD2; J: TRBJ2-7; CDR3: CSARDGKRGGLSEQYF; DNA: TGCAGTGCTAGAGATGGGAAGCGGGGGGGCCTCTCCGAGCAGTACTTC
size: many; V: TRBV29-1; D: .; J: TRBJ2-1; CDR3: CSVVGGPYNEQFF; DNA: TGCAGCGTTGTAGGGGGGCCCTACAATGAGCAGTTCTTC
size: many; V: TRBV14; D: .; J: TRBJ1-4; CDR3: CASSPPTAVNEKLFF; DNA: TGTGCCAGCAGCCCTCCGACAGCAGTAAATGAAAAACTGTTTTTT
size: many; V: TRBV2; D: TRBD2; J: TRBJ2-1; CDR3: CASRPAGGNEQFF; DNA: TGTGCCAGCAGACCAGCGGGGGGCAATGAGCAGTTCTTC